These 14 T cell receptor beta chains came from one sample sequenced in a study of blood T cell repertoires in COVID-19. TCRdb's copy holds only in-frame clones and misses some; the assay was immunoSEQ multiplex PCR. This table has around 230,000 clones, approximately 86% appearing once. What was sequenced was PBMCs or T cells enriched from blood (not recorded which). Receptor source: a woman aged 40-49 years with acute COVID-19.

This chain joins TRBV27 and TRBJ1-5, with 7 positions matching TRBD1. The J segment lost 1 base and the V segment lost 1 base, leaving 4 bases of the junction unmatched. Germline V gene sequence: CDR1 MNHEY, CDR2 SMNVEV (reference sequence). The length of the CDR3 is 16 residues. The CDR3: CASSLLGGQSNQPQHF. For the CDR3, the DNA is TGTGCCAGCAGTTTATTAGGGGGACAGAGCAATCAGCCCCAGCATTTT.

The rearrangement joins TRBV10-3 to TRBJ2-7; 9 bases agree with TRBD1. After removal of 6 bases from V and 4 bases from J, the junction contained 7 bases not matched to a gene. The CDR3 totals 14 residues. The germline gives CDR1 ENHRY, CDR2 SYGVKD. CDR3 DNA sequence: TGTGCCATCAGCGGCGGACAGGGGTTTTACGAGCAGTACTTC. Its translation: CAISGGQGFYEQYF.

V and J are TRBV14 and TRBJ2-2; weak D call: TRBD2 (6 bases). Trimming stripped 5 bases from V and 5 bases from J, with 12 bases between. The germline V gene has CDR1 SGHDN and CDR2 FVKESK. The CDR3 extends over 14 amino acids. The CDR3 loop reads CASSGAGYTGELFF. The CDR3, as DNA: TGTGCCAGCAGCGGCGCGGGATATACCGGGGAGCTGTTTTTT.

V gene TRBV19 combines with J gene TRBJ1-5; 12 nucleotides agree with TRBD1. The V gene end was trimmed by 1 base and the J gene end by 5 bases; junction bases not matched to a gene: 3. Germline lookup yields CDR1 LNHDA and CDR2 SQIVND (reference sequence). CDR3 length: 16 residues. The CDR3 loop reads CASSIGGQGAYQPQHF. CDR3 coding DNA: TGTGCCAGTAGTATAGGGGGACAGGGGGCTTATCAGCCCCAGCATTTT.

V gene TRBV6-5 combines with J gene TRBJ1-1; D is undetermined. The CDR3 runs 14 residues. The germline CDR1 and CDR2 sequences are MNHEY and SVGAGI. Trimming removed 6 bases from V and 0 bases from J, with 11 bases in between. Written as DNA, the CDR3 is TGTGCCAGCAGGGCCTTAGCGATGAACACTGAAGCTTTCTTT. Translating gives CASRALAMNTEAFF.

V usage is TRBV7-9 and J usage is TRBJ1-1, with D unresolved. The CDR3 is 15 residues long. The V end lost 5 bases, the J end lost 1 base, and 14 bases lay between the germline ends. Germline V gives CDR1 SEHNR, CDR2 FQNEAQ (reference sequence). This CDR3 is CASSQSGSTNTEAFF. The CDR3 DNA reads as TGTGCCAGCAGCCAATCCGGGTCGACGAACACTGAAGCTTTCTTT.

The chain joins TRBV5-6 to TRBJ1-6, with 7 bases lining up with TRBD1. The CDR3 consists of 15 residues. V was clipped by 0 bases and J by 8 bases; unmatched bases: 5. Germline CDR1 reads SGHDT; CDR2 reads YYEEEE. The CDR3 reads CASSLVGQLYSPLHF. In DNA form, the CDR3 reads TGTGCCAGCAGCTTGGTGGGACAGCTCTATTCACCCCTCCACTTT.

V and J are TRBV19 and TRBJ2-1; D unclear. Deletions cut 7 bases from V and 5 bases from J, with 12 bases between. The CDR3 runs 13 residues. Germline CDR1 reads LNHDA; CDR2 reads SQIVND (reference sequence). CDR3 bases: TGTGCCAGTACCCCTTCGAGAGACAATGAGCAGTTCTTC. Amino acid sequence: CASTPSRDNEQFF.

This rearrangement joins TRBV5-1 to TRBJ2-1; possibly TRBD2 for D (5 bases). The length of the CDR3 is 13 residues. The V and J ends lost 6 bases and 0 bases respectively, with 7 bases between them. In germline, CDR1 is SGHRS, CDR2 YFSETQ. The CDR3 reads CASMAGSYNEQFF. The CDR3 DNA reads TGCGCCAGCATGGCGGGCTCCTACAATGAGCAGTTCTTC.

The rearrangement joins TRBV9 to TRBJ2-4; possible D gene TRBD1, 6 bases. CDR3 length: 15 residues. Germline V lookup: CDR1 SGDLS, CDR2 YYNGEE. Trimming pared 4 bases from V and 8 bases from J, leaving 19 bases between. The CDR3 DNA reads TGTGCCAGCAGCCAGGGGAGTGCCTCGCCGGACATTCAGTACTTC. Its translation is CASSQGSASPDIQYF. Full variable domain (rest looked up from reference TRBV9 and TRBJ2-4): DSGVTQTPKHLITATGQRVTLRCSPRSGDLSVYWYQQSLDQGLQFLIQYYNGEERAKGNILERFSAQQFPDLHSELNLSSLELGDSALYFCASSQGSASPDIQYFGAGTRLSVL.

DNA for the CDR3: TGCGCCAGCAGCTTAGCGGGAGGTGGAAATGAGCAGTTCTTC. This gives the protein CASSLAGGGNEQFF. V and J are TRBV5-1 and TRBJ2-1; TRBD2 agrees at 9 bases. J was trimmed by 7 bases and V by 2 bases; bases with no gene match: 4. Germline assignment: CDR1 SGHRS and CDR2 YFSETQ. This CDR3 comprises 14 residues.

This sequence joins TRBV15 and TRBJ1-5; 8 bases line up with TRBD1. V trimming: 4 bases; J trimming: 4 bases; junction bases outside the gene matches: 6. CDR3 length equals 15 residues. The germline V gene encodes CDR1 LNHNV and CDR2 YYDKDF (reference sequence). This CDR3 reads CATSTTDRGNQPQHF. The CDR3 nucleotides read TGTGCCACCAGCACGACCGACAGGGGTAATCAGCCCCAGCATTTT. The full variable domain, in which reference TRBV15 and TRBJ1-5 provide the parts outside the CDR3, is DAMVIQNPRYQVTQFGKPVTLSCSQTLNHNVMYWYQQKSSQAPKLLFHYYDKDFNNEADTPDNFQSRRPNTSFCFLDIRSPGLGDTAMYLCATSTTDRGNQPQHFGDGTRLSIL.

V and J are TRBV6-1 and TRBJ1-6, with no clear D. Germline loops: CDR1 MNHNS, CDR2 SASEGT. The CDR3 covers 15 residues. Trimming took off 3 bases at V and 0 bases at J, with 6 bases between the two ends. CDR3 in DNA: TGTGCCAGCAGTGACCGGAGCTCCTATAATTCACCCCTCCACTTT. Translation gives CASSDRSSYNSPLHF.

The genes are TRBV9 and TRBJ2-5; D might be TRBD1 (6 bases). V was cut by 3 bases and J by 1 base, with 13 bases left in between. The CDR3 runs to 15 residues. Germline CDR1 and CDR2: SGDLS and YYNGEE. The CDR3 DNA reads TGTGCCAGCAGCGCAGGGGCAGGTCTCCAAGAGACCCAGTACTTC. The encoded protein is CASSAGAGLQETQYF.